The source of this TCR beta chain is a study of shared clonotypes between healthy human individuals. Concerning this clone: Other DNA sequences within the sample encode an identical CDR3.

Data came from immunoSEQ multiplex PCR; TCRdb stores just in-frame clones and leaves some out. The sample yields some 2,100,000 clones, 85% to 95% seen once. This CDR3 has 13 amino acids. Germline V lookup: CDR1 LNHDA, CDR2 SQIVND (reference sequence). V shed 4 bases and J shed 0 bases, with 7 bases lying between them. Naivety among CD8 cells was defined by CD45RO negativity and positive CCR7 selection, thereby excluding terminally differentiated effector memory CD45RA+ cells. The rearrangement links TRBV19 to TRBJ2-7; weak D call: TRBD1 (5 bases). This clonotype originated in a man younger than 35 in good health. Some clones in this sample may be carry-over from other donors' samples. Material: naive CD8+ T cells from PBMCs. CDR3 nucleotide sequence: TGTGCCAGTAGTAGAGACAGCTCCTACGAGCAGTACTTC. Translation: CASSRDSSYEQYF.